This passage covers 4 T cell receptor beta chains from one sample sequenced in a study of graft-versus-host responses after intestinal transplantation. The plating included around 200,000 irradiated, violet-dye-labeled stimulator cells together with around 200,000 CFSE-labeled responder cells. Assay: immunoSEQ multiplex PCR; the TCRdb copy retains only in-frame clones and omits some. The top ten hold more than 1.5% of the sample, which has approximately 14,000 clones, 33% seen once. The sample consisted of alloreactive CD8+ T cells from a mixed lymphocyte reaction culture, taken before intestinal transplant. As for subset: CFSE-low proliferating T cells sorted from roughly 6-day pre-transplant mixed lymphocyte reaction (GvH or HvG direction). These receptors came from a human patient who received an intestinal transplant.

The V gene is TRBV14, the J gene TRBJ1-5, with no clear D. CDR1 and CDR2 from the germline V gene are SGHDN and FVKESK. The V and J ends lost 5 bases and 0 bases respectively, with 14 bases between them. The CDR3 runs to 16 residues. The chain's CDR3 is CASSTRRVGSNQPQHF. CDR3 nucleotides: TGTGCCAGCAGCACTCGGAGAGTGGGTAGCAATCAGCCCCAGCATTTT. Drawing the rest from reference TRBV14 and TRBJ1-5, the complete variable domain is EAGVTQFPSHSVIEKGQTVTLRCDPISGHDNLYWYRRVMGKEIKFLLHFVKESKQDESGMPNNRFLAERTGGTYSTLKVQPAELEDSGVYFCASSTRRVGSNQPQHFGDGTRLSIL.

This clone was observed a few times. The chain carries TRBV7-9 and TRBJ1-1; D is possibly TRBD1 (6 bases). The CDR3 contains 11 residues. V lost 5 bases and J 8 bases, leaving 9 bases between the germline ends. Per germline, CDR1 SEHNR and CDR2 FQNEAQ (reference sequence). CDR3 amino acids: CASSLQGEAFF. Here the CDR3 DNA reads TGTGCCAGCAGCCTCCAGGGGGAAGCTTTCTTT.

The V and J genes are TRBV7-9 and TRBJ1-1, with 8 bases identical to TRBD1. This CDR3 contains 15 residues. In germline, CDR1 is SEHNR, CDR2 FQNEAQ (reference sequence). With V trimmed by 4 bases and J by 3 bases, 7 bases remained unmatched. CDR3 residues: CASSSLTGDYTEAFF. In DNA, the CDR3 is TGTGCCAGCAGCTCGCTGACAGGGGACTACACTGAAGCTTTCTTT. Drawing the rest from reference TRBV7-9 and TRBJ1-1, the complete variable domain is DTGVSQNPRHKITKRGQNVTFRCDPISEHNRLYWYRQTLGQGPEFLTYFQNEAQLEKSRLLSDRFSAERPKGSFSTLEIQRTEQGDSAMYLCASSSLTGDYTEAFFGQGTRLTVV.

This chain links TRBV30 with TRBJ2-1; 7 bases agree with TRBD2. CDR1 GTSNPN and CDR2 SVGIG come from the germline V gene (reference sequence). The CDR3 sequence is 12 residues long. J was trimmed by 6 bases and V by 5 bases; bases with no gene match: 4. CDR3 DNA: TGTGCCTGGGACTGGGGGGGCAATGAGCAGTTCTTC. The encoded protein is CAWDWGGNEQFF.